This TCR beta chain was identified during a study of CD8 T cells in ankylosing spondylitis. Study conclusions and caveats: Both synovial fluid and blood in reactive arthritis had previously been reported to carry some motif variants. Seemingly distinctive of ankylosing spondylitis blood was a TCR beta motif formed by eight highly homologous variants. Significant enrichment of disease-linked clones was reportedly seen in matched ankylosing spondylitis synovial fluid. Relatively scarce in peripheral blood, disease-linked clones were CD8+.

The CDR3 spans 13 residues. A word on this clonotype: Its antigen is not known. A junction end diverges from the germline sequence, so it may reflect a read error.

TCR beta libraries were made by quantitative 5'-RACE with molecular barcodes. Via MiXCR, TCRdb re-called the 5' RACE reads, giving one row per CDR3 protein. The sample lists fewer than 550,000 distinct CDR3 sequences; approximately 5% were seen once. Source material: blood, either unsorted or a sorted T cell fraction (not recorded which). The chain uses TRBV12-3 or TRBV12-4 and TRBJ1-1; D is undetermined. The sequence came from a male donor with ankylosing spondylitis. The DNA for the CDR3 is TGTGCCAGCAGCCTTACAGAGGGCACTGAAGCTTACTTT. This codes for CASSLTEGTEAYF.